The rows below give T cell receptor beta chains drawn from one sample of a study of T cell repertoires in cytomegalovirus infection. TCRdb re-called the reads with MiXCR, one entry per CDR3 protein. The sample holds roughly 500,000 distinct CDR3 sequences, roughly 34% seen once. Their antigens remain unidentified. This material consisted of cultured PBMCs, taken from culture after CMV antigen stimulation. Source of these receptors: a human donor in good health (CMV status not recorded). Some clones in this sample may be carry-over from other donors' samples. CDR3s include the opening cysteine and the closing phenylalanine or tryptophan. The D gene is left open where the match is weak. The size field is filled for only some rows; it gives once, few, many or a size class.

D | size | J | V | CDR3 | DNA
. | . | TRBJ1-1 | TRBV15 | CATSRGTQGQPEAFF | TGTGCCACCAGCAGAGGCACACAGGGCCAACCAGAAGCTTTCTTT
. | . | TRBJ2-1 | TRBV20-1 | CSARNSGQREQFF | TGCAGTGCTAGGAATAGCGGCCAAAGGGAGCAGTTCTTC
. | . | TRBJ2-7 | TRBV5-1 | CASSLEPAGVYEQYF | TGCGCCAGCAGCTTGGAGCCGGCAGGGGTCTACGAGCAGTACTTC
TRBD1 | . | TRBJ2-1 | TRBV7-6 | CASSPRGQGGNEQFF | TGTGCCAGCAGCCCTAGGGGACAGGGTGGGAATGAGCAGTTCTTC
TRBD1 | . | TRBJ2-5 | TRBV7-2 | CASSPRQGIRETQYF | TGTGCCAGCAGCCCCCGACAGGGAATAAGAGAGACCCAGTACTTC
. | many | TRBJ2-2 | TRBV7-2 | CASSASSNTGELFF | TGTGCCAGCAGCGCCTCTTCGAACACCGGGGAGCTGTTTTTT
. | . | TRBJ2-1 | TRBV20-1 | CSARAPPPGYNEQFF | TGCAGTGCTAGAGCCCCCCCCCCGGGCTACAATGAGCAGTTCTTC
TRBD2 | many | TRBJ2-5 | TRBV11-2 | CASSGLAGPKETQYF | TGTGCCAGCAGCGGACTAGCGGGACCGAAAGAGACCCAGTACTTC
TRBD2 | . | TRBJ2-7 | TRBV27 | CASSKTSGSLYEQYF | TGTGCCAGCAGTAAGACTAGCGGGAGTCTTTACGAGCAGTACTTC
TRBD2 | . | TRBJ2-5 | TRBV19 | CASSTGTSGQETQYF | TGTGCCAGTAGTACCGGGACTAGCGGTCAAGAGACCCAGTACTTC
TRBD2 | few | TRBJ2-1 | TRBV2 | CASSEQGTSGRYQRGEYNEQFF | TGTGCCAGCAGTGAACAGGGGACTAGCGGGAGATATCAAAGGGGGGAGTACAATGAGCAGTTCTTC
TRBD2 | many | TRBJ2-1 | TRBV7-2 | CASSRPPGGGSYNEQFF | TGTGCCAGCAGCCGCCCCCCGGGAGGAGGGTCCTACAATGAGCAGTTCTTC
TRBD2 | few | TRBJ2-1 | TRBV12-3/TRBV12-4 | CASKTGTSGIIYNEQFF | TGTGCCAGCAAGACCGGGACTAGCGGCATAATCTACAATGAGCAGTTCTTC
. | . | TRBJ2-2 | TRBV4-1 | CASSQPPSETRGGELFF | TGCGCCAGCAGCCAACCCCCCAGTGAAACCCGGGGCGGGGAGCTGTTTTTT
. | . | TRBJ1-6 | TRBV7-2 | CASSLDWGDAPLHF | TGTGCCAGCAGCTTAGACTGGGGTGACGCACCCCTCCACTTT
TRBD1 | many | TRBJ1-6 | TRBV6-1 | CASSGQGENSPLHF | TGTGCCAGCAGTGGACAGGGGGAAAATTCACCCCTCCACTTT
. | . | TRBJ2-5 | TRBV12-3/TRBV12-4 | CASSFGTSRETQYF | TGTGCCAGCAGTTTCGGGACCTCACGAGAGACCCAGTACTTC
TRBD2 | . | TRBJ2-3 | TRBV25-1 | CASSNPAGVTDTQYF | TGTGCCAGCAGTAACCCAGCGGGAGTAACAGATACGCAGTATTTT
. | many | TRBJ2-7 | TRBV7-2 | CASSVDRGSYEQYF | TGTGCCAGCAGCGTAGACCGGGGGTCCTACGAGCAGTACTTC
TRBD2 | . | TRBJ2-7 | TRBV28 | CASLLAGGLSLEQYF | TGTGCCAGCCTTCTAGCGGGAGGTTTATCGCTCGAGCAGTACTTC
TRBD2 | . | TRBJ2-6 | TRBV6-2/TRBV6-3 | CASTLGGRSLSGANVLTF | TGTGCCAGCACCTTGGGGGGGAGGTCGCTCTCTGGGGCCAACGTCCTGACTTTC
. | few | TRBJ2-7 | TRBV6-1 | CASSVAEGGEQYF | TGTGCCAGCAGTGTAGCGGAAGGGGGCGAGCAGTACTTC
TRBD2 | . | TRBJ2-7 | TRBV20-1 | CSASLILAGEQYF | TGCAGTGCTAGCCTGATACTAGCGGGAGAACAGTACTTC
. | . | TRBJ2-5 | TRBV19 | CASSRLTAETQYF | TGTGCCAGTAGTCGACTTACAGCTGAGACCCAGTACTTC
TRBD1 | few | TRBJ1-2 | TRBV7-8 | CASSPWIFDRGKGGYTF | TGTGCCAGCAGCCCATGGATCTTTGACAGGGGGAAAGGGGGCTACACCTTC
TRBD2 | many | TRBJ2-5 | TRBV11-2 | CASSLVAGRETQYF | TGTGCCAGCAGCTTAGTGGCCGGGAGGGAGACCCAGTACTTC
TRBD2 | . | TRBJ2-3 | TRBV15 | CATSRDYGTSGGTDTQYF | TGTGCCACCAGCAGAGATTACGGGACTAGCGGGGGCACAGATACGCAGTATTTT
. | . | TRBJ1-1 | TRBV28 | CASSLEGRAFF | TGTGCCAGCAGTTTAGAGGGAAGAGCTTTCTTT
TRBD2 | . | TRBJ2-3 | TRBV12-3/TRBV12-4 | CASSLLAGPAPDTQYF | TGTGCCAGCAGTCTTCTAGCGGGCCCAGCCCCAGATACGCAGTATTTT
. | . | TRBJ2-1 | TRBV5-6 | CASSPQWGNNEQFF | TGTGCCAGCAGCCCCCAATGGGGGAACAATGAGCAGTTCTTC
TRBD2 | few | TRBJ2-4 | TRBV7-2 | CASSWVGGSENIQYF | TGTGCCAGCAGCTGGGTCGGGGGGAGTGAAAACATTCAGTACTTC
. | . | TRBJ2-5 | TRBV15 | CATSREGGEETQYF | TGTGCCACCAGCAGAGAAGGCGGAGAAGAGACCCAGTACTTC
TRBD2 | few | TRBJ2-3 | TRBV7-2 | CASSSLAGGIDTQYF | TGTGCCAGCAGCTCACTAGCGGGAGGGATAGATACGCAGTATTTT
TRBD2 | . | TRBJ2-1 | TRBV27 | CASSFLRTSGSPLNEQFF | TGTGCCAGCAGCTTCCTTCGGACTAGCGGGAGCCCGTTGAATGAGCAGTTCTTC
. | few | TRBJ2-3 | TRBV5-6 | CASSSLTRYQQDTQYF | TGTGCCAGCAGCTCCCTTACCCGGTACCAGCAAGATACGCAGTATTTT
. | . | TRBJ2-1 | TRBV12-5 | CASGLVSPAAGTEQFF | TGTGCTAGTGGTTTGGTCTCGCCCGCGGCGGGTACGGAGCAGTTCTTC
TRBD2 | . | TRBJ2-5 | TRBV19 | CASSARLAGVQETQYF | TGTGCCAGTAGTGCCCGACTAGCGGGAGTACAAGAGACCCAGTACTTC
TRBD1 | . | TRBJ1-6 | TRBV5-1 | CASSPRGTGYSPLHF | TGCGCCAGCAGCCCGCGGGGGACAGGGTATTCACCCCTCCACTTT
. | . | TRBJ1-5 | TRBV28 | CASSLDTGGQPQHF | TGTGCCAGCAGTTTAGACACCGGTGGGCAGCCCCAGCATTTT
. | once | TRBJ1-1 | TRBV20-1 | CSARGPRKVRGTEAFF | TGCAGTGCTAGAGGACCCAGGAAGGTCCGCGGCACTGAAGCTTTCTTT
TRBD2 | few | TRBJ2-3 | TRBV27 | CASSLAGLAGDTDTQYF | TGTGCCAGCAGTTTAGCGGGACTAGCGGGAGATACAGATACGCAGTATTTT
. | few | TRBJ2-1 | TRBV25-1 | CASSEGLAAYNEQFF | TGTGCCAGCAGTGAAGGGCTAGCCGCCTACAATGAGCAGTTCTTC
. | . | TRBJ1-1 | TRBV7-2 | CASSPTSFEAFF | TGTGCCAGCAGCCCCACCAGTTTTGAAGCTTTCTTT
TRBD1 | . | TRBJ2-2 | TRBV19 | CASHPHRGAGTGELFF | TGTGCCAGCCACCCCCACAGGGGCGCAGGGACCGGGGAGCTGTTTTTT
. | many | TRBJ2-1 | TRBV7-2 | CASSGQNSYNEQFF | TGTGCCAGCAGCGGACAGAACTCCTACAATGAGCAGTTCTTC
TRBD2 | . | TRBJ2-1 | TRBV7-2 | CASSYLTAGGPGNEQFF | TGTGCCAGCAGCTATCTTACTGCGGGAGGGCCGGGTAATGAGCAGTTCTTC
. | . | TRBJ2-2 | TRBV27 | CASRRGNTGELFF | TGTGCCAGCAGGAGGGGGAACACCGGGGAGCTGTTTTTT
. | . | TRBJ1-2 | TRBV25-1 | CASSALDRFGYTF | TGTGCCAGCAGTGCCCTCGACCGGTTTGGCTACACCTTC
TRBD1 | . | TRBJ2-6 | TRBV7-9 | CASSYLRGRVSGANFLTF | TGTGCCAGCTCATACCTCAGGGGGCGCGTATCTGGGGCCAACTTCCTGACTTTC
. | few | TRBJ2-3 | TRBV4-3 | CASSQGRTRGTDTQYF | TGCGCCAGCAGCCAAGGGAGGACCCGCGGCACAGATACGCAGTATTTT
. | . | TRBJ2-2 | TRBV7-2 | CASSLDPANTGELFF | TGTGCCAGCAGCTTAGACCCCGCGAACACCGGGGAGCTGTTTTTT